Listed below are T cell receptor beta chains from one sample, sequenced in a study of blood T cell repertoires in COVID-19. Using immunoSEQ multiplex PCR, the repertoire was profiled, and TCRdb retains in-frame clones only, with some absent. The sample includes about 58,000 clones, 70% to 90% of them seen just once. Sequencing used peripheral blood. The receptors were sampled from a man aged 40-55 years with active COVID-19. CDR3s include the opening cysteine and the closing phenylalanine or tryptophan. The D gene is left open where the match is weak. Only part of the rows carry a size: once, few, many, or a class if the clone is expanded.

v_gene	j_gene	d_gene	abundance	CDR3nt	CDR3aa
TRBV4-2	TRBJ1-2	NA	NA	TGTGCCAGCAGCTCAGGGATAACTTTCTATGGCTACACCTTC	CASSSGITFYGYTF
TRBV9	TRBJ1-2	TRBD1	NA	TGTGCCAGCAGCCTGTTCTCCCCCGGACAGGCATCCGATGGCTACACCTTC	CASSLFSPGQASDGYTF
TRBV5-1	TRBJ2-3	NA	NA	TGCGCCAGCAGCCCACAACGCACAGATACGCAGTATTTT	CASSPQRTDTQYF
TRBV10-3	TRBJ1-5	TRBD1	NA	TGTGCCATCAGTGGGGGACAGTCTCAGCCCCAGCATTTT	CAISGGQSQPQHF
TRBV6-5	TRBJ2-5	NA	NA	TGTGCCAGTTCGGAAGAGACCCAGTACTTC	CASSEETQYF
TRBV19	TRBJ1-5	NA	NA	TGTGCCAGTAGTACGGACGGAGGCCACTATCAGCCCCAGCATTTT	CASSTDGGHYQPQHF
TRBV27	TRBJ1-1	NA	NA	TGTGCCAGCAGTTTATGGGCTGCAGGGGCCGGCACTGAAGCTTTCTTT	CASSLWAAGAGTEAFF
TRBV2	TRBJ2-7	TRBD1	NA	TGTGCCAGCAGTACCTCGACAGGGGGCGAATCCTATTTCTACGAGCAGTACTTC	CASSTSTGGESYFYEQYF
TRBV7-9	TRBJ2-7	NA	NA	TGTGCCAGCAGCTTAACAGGGCATAATTACGAGCAGTACTTC	CASSLTGHNYEQYF
TRBV7-9	TRBJ1-3	TRBD1	few	TGTGCCAGCAGTCGCGACAGGGCGGTCTCTGGAAACACCATATATTTT	CASSRDRAVSGNTIYF
TRBV3-1/TRBV3-2	TRBJ1-5	TRBD1	NA	TGTGCCAGCAGCCAATGGGACAGAGGCCGGGGGAAGCCCCAGCATTTT	CASSQWDRGRGKPQHF
TRBV5-1	TRBJ2-5	NA	once	TGCGCCAGCAGCCAAGTGACAGGAATGGTAGCAGAGACCCAGTACTTC	CASSQVTGMVAETQYF
TRBV14	TRBJ2-3	NA	once	TGTGCCAGCAGCCAAGTAGCGGTGACCACAGATACGCAGTATTTT	CASSQVAVTTDTQYF
TRBV5-4	TRBJ2-5	TRBD1	NA	TGTGCCAGCAGCCTAGGGACAGAAGAGACCCAGTACTTC	CASSLGTEETQYF
TRBV9	TRBJ1-6	TRBD1	NA	TGTGCCAGCAGCCGGGACAGGGATTCACCCCTCCACTTT	CASSRDRDSPLHF
TRBV4-1	TRBJ1-6	NA	NA	TGCGCCAGCAGGGGGCTGGGTGAGGTAGGAAGGTCACCCCTCCACTTT	CASRGLGEVGRSPLHF
TRBV10-1	TRBJ1-2	TRBD1	NA	TGCGCCAGCATCCCGCCCCGGACAGGGGGGTGGGCTAACTATGGCTACACCTTC	CASIPPRTGGWANYGYTF
TRBV11-2	TRBJ2-7	TRBD2	NA	TGTGCCAGCAGCTTAGATCGAGGGACTAGCGGGAGAGATGACTACGAGCAGTACTTC	CASSLDRGTSGRDDYEQYF
TRBV5-1	TRBJ2-1	NA	NA	TGCGCCAGCAGCCCCCTCGGGGGAGAGTACAATGAGCAGTTCTTC	CASSPLGGEYNEQFF
TRBV5-4	TRBJ1-1	NA	NA	TGTGCCAGCAGCTTACCAGACAGTGAGGCTTTCTTT	CASSLPDSEAFF
TRBV20-1	TRBJ1-6	NA	NA	TGCAGTGCTGAAGGGGATTCACCCCTCCACTTT	CSAEGDSPLHF
TRBV9	TRBJ2-5	TRBD1	NA	TGTGCCAGCAGCGTAGGGGTCACAGGGGCGAAAGAGACCCAGTACTTC	CASSVGVTGAKETQYF
TRBV12-5	TRBJ2-2	NA	NA	TGTGCTAGTGGTTTGCTACCCTATCCCCCCACCGGGGAGCTGTTTTTT	CASGLLPYPPTGELFF
TRBV27	TRBJ2-1	TRBD2	few	TGTGCCAGCAGTTCTAGCGGGGTCAATGAGCAGTTCTTC	CASSSSGVNEQFF
TRBV12-5	TRBJ2-3	TRBD2	NA	TGTGCTAGTGGTTTGGTCCCCCCTTCTAGCGGGAGGGCCACAGATACGCAGTATTTT	CASGLVPPSSGRATDTQYF
TRBV5-1	TRBJ2-2	TRBD2	NA	TGCGCCAGCTCCGGGACTAGCGGGAGGGCCGGAACCGGGGAGCTGTTTTTT	CASSGTSGRAGTGELFF
TRBV6-5	TRBJ1-1	TRBD1	NA	TGTGCCAGCAGACTCGGACAGGGGAACACTGAAGCTTTCTTT	CASRLGQGNTEAFF
TRBV6-5	TRBJ2-1	NA	NA	TGTGCCAGCAGTTACTCCCCCCATCATGAGCAGTTCTTC	CASSYSPHHEQFF
TRBV4-2	TRBJ2-1	TRBD1	NA	TGTGCCAGCAGCCCCGAGGACAGGAGCTCCTACAATGAGCAGTTCTTC	CASSPEDRSSYNEQFF
TRBV30	TRBJ2-7	NA	NA	TGTGCCTGGAGTGGTACCCCAGAGGACTCCTACGAGCAGTACTTC	CAWSGTPEDSYEQYF
TRBV18	TRBJ2-7	TRBD1	NA	TGTGCCAGCTCCCTGGGACAGTCCACCTACGAGCAGTACTTC	CASSLGQSTYEQYF
TRBV14	TRBJ2-5	NA	once	TGTGCCAGCAGCCAAGTTGGGAGAGAGACCCAGTACTTC	CASSQVGRETQYF
TRBV5-8	TRBJ1-5	TRBD1	NA	TGTGCCAGCAGCTACAGGACAGGGGACTTTCAGCCCCAGCATTTT	CASSYRTGDFQPQHF
TRBV7-9	TRBJ1-4	NA	NA	TGTGCCAGCAGCGTCATTAATGAAAAACTGTTTTTT	CASSVINEKLFF
TRBV9	TRBJ2-3	TRBD1	NA	TGTGCCAGCAGTTTTCGCGACAGGGGGGCAGATACGCAGTATTTT	CASSFRDRGADTQYF
TRBV7-6	TRBJ1-1	TRBD1	NA	TGTGCCAGCAGCCCGGGACAGATGAACACTGAAGCTTTCTTT	CASSPGQMNTEAFF
TRBV14	TRBJ2-1	TRBD1	once	TGTGCCAGCAGCACCCGACAGGGCAATGAGCAGTTCTTC	CASSTRQGNEQFF
TRBV5-1	TRBJ2-3	TRBD1	NA	TGCGCCAGCACGGCAGGGGGTGGCACAGATACGCAGTATTTT	CASTAGGGTDTQYF
TRBV7-6	TRBJ2-1	TRBD1	NA	TGTGCCAGCAGCTTCGGACAGGGGGCGGAGGAGCAGTTCTTC	CASSFGQGAEEQFF
TRBV28	TRBJ1-2	NA	NA	TGTGCCAGCAGTTCCCCAGGGCCCTATGGCTACACCTTC	CASSSPGPYGYTF
TRBV7-6	TRBJ1-1	TRBD1	once	TGTGCCAGCAGCTTAGTGGCCAGGGGGGTAAGGACTGAAGCTTTCTTT	CASSLVARGVRTEAFF
TRBV7-8	TRBJ1-2	TRBD1	NA	TGTGCCAGCAGCTCCCGGACAGGGGGTGGCTACACCTTC	CASSSRTGGGYTF
TRBV9	TRBJ2-1	TRBD2	NA	TGTGCCAGCAGCGTAGTGCCTCGTGGCGGGAGCTATGAGCAGTTCTTC	CASSVVPRGGSYEQFF
TRBV29-1	TRBJ2-1	TRBD1	NA	TGCAGCGTGAACGACAGGGACCACGATGAGCAGTTCTTC	CSVNDRDHDEQFF
TRBV11-2	TRBJ2-7	TRBD1	once	TGTGCCAGCAGCTTGACAGGGTCCCCCCCCTACGAGCAGTACTTC	CASSLTGSPPYEQYF
TRBV6-5	TRBJ2-7	TRBD1	NA	TGTGCCAGCACCTTAGGGACAGGGGCCTACGAGCAGTACTTC	CASTLGTGAYEQYF
TRBV6-1	TRBJ2-7	TRBD2	NA	TGTGCCAGCAGTGAATCGGGTGGTTCTAGCGGTTTCTACGAGCAGTACTTC	CASSESGGSSGFYEQYF
TRBV2	TRBJ2-7	NA	NA	TGTGCCAGCACCCCTATGTACGAGCAGTACTTC	CASTPMYEQYF
TRBV5-1	TRBJ2-1	NA	NA	TGCGCCAGCAGCTCACTAAGCGAGGGCGGCGAGCAGTTCTTC	CASSSLSEGGEQFF
TRBV4-2	TRBJ2-7	TRBD2	NA	TGTGCCAGCAGCCAAGGCCGAACTAGCGGGAGGGCCGGCGAGCAGTACTTC	CASSQGRTSGRAGEQYF
TRBV2	TRBJ2-3	NA	NA	TGTGCCAGCAGTGAGGAGATTCTTGGTGCAGATACGCAGTATTTT	CASSEEILGADTQYF
TRBV19	TRBJ2-7	TRBD1	NA	TGTGCCAGTAGTATCGACAGGGTAAGGTCCTACGAGCAGTACTTC	CASSIDRVRSYEQYF
TRBV5-1	TRBJ2-5	TRBD2	NA	TGCGCCAGCAGACTGGGACTAGCGGGAGCAGAGACCCAGTACTTC	CASRLGLAGAETQYF
TRBV5-1	TRBJ2-1	NA	once	TGCGCCAGCAGCGACCCTTCTAGCTACAATGAGCAGTTCTTC	CASSDPSSYNEQFF
TRBV24-1	TRBJ2-3	NA	NA	TGTGCCACCAGTTACGGGGGACCCACAGATACGCAGTATTTT	CATSYGGPTDTQYF